A selection of T cell receptor beta chains follows, all from one sample in a study of neurological immune-mediated disorders. TCRdb redid the calling of the 5' RACE reads with MiXCR, one entry per CDR3 protein. The data contain 69,000 or so distinct CDR3 sequences, roughly 4.4% of them seen just once; the ten biggest clones take up 2.2%. Sample: PBMCs. All receptors derive from a woman in her 70s with multiple sclerosis. CDR3s include the opening cysteine and the closing phenylalanine or tryptophan. The order of the fields is D gene, J gene, V gene, CDR3 protein. The D gene is left open where the match is weak.

-,TRBJ2-3,TRBV12-3/TRBV12-4,CASSHGTLRDTQYF
-,TRBJ2-4,TRBV20-1,CSAKEGATKNIQYF
TRBD1,TRBJ1-2,TRBV20-1,CSALNDRDYGYTF
-,TRBJ2-3,TRBV12-3/TRBV12-4,CASSDRLGTDTQYF
-,TRBJ2-1,TRBV7-2,CASSFAGTPINEQFF
-,TRBJ1-5,TRBV20-1,CSAGGGEGPQHF
-,TRBJ1-1,TRBV7-9,CASTSGYTEAFF
TRBD1,TRBJ1-2,TRBV4-1,CASSPGQSLYNYGYTF
-,TRBJ2-7,TRBV29-1,CSVARDASYEQYF
-,TRBJ1-2,TRBV3-1,CASSQGLDYGYTF
-,TRBJ1-5,TRBV6-2/TRBV6-3,CDSRDPQEPQHF